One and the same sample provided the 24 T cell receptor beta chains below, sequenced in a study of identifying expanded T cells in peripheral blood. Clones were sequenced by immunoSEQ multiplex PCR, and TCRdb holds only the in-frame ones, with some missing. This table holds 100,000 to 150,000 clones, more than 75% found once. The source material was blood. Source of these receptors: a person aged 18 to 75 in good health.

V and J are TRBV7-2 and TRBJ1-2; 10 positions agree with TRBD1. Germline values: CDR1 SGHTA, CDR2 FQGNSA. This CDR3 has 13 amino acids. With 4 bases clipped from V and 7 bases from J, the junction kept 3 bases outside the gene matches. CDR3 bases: TGTGCCAGCAGCTCGACAGGGGGCCTTGGCTACACCTTC. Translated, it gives CASSSTGGLGYTF.

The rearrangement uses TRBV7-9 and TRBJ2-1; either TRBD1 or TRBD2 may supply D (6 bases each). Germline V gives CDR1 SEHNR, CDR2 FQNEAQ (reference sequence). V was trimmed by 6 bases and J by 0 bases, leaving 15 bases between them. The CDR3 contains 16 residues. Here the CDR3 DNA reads TGTGCCAGCAGTCCACCAGGAGGGGGCTCCTACAATGAGCAGTTCTTC. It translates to CASSPPGGGSYNEQFF.

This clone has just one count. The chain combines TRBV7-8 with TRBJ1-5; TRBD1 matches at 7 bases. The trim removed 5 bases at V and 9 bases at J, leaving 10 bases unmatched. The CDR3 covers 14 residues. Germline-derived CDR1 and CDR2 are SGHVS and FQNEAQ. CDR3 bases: TGTGCCAGCAGCCCTGAGACAGGGCTGACGCCCCAGCATTTT. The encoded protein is CASSPETGLTPQHF.

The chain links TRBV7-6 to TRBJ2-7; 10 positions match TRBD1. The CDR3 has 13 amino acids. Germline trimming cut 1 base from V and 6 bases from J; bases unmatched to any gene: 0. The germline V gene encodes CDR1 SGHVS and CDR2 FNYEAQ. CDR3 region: CASSLGTGGEQYF. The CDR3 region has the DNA TGTGCCAGCAGCTTAGGGACAGGGGGCGAGCAGTACTTC.

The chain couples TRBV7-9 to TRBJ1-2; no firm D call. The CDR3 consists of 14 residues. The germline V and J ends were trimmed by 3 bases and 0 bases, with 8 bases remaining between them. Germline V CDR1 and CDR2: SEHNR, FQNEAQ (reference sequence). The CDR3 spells CASSLEMANYGYTF. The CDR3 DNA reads TGTGCCAGCAGCTTGGAGATGGCTAACTATGGCTACACCTTC.

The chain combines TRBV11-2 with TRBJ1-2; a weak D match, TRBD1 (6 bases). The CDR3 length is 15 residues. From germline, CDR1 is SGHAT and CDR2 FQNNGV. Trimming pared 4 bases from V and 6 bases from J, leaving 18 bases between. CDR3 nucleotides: TGTGCCAGCAGCTCATGGGATGGAAGACAGGATGGCTACACCTTC. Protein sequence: CASSSWDGRQDGYTF.

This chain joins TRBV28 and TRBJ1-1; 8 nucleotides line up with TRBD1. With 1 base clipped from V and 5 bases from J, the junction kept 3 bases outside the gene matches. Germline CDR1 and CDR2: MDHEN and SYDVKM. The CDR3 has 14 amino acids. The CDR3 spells CASSLLGQGTEAFF. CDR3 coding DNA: TGTGCCAGCAGTTTATTAGGACAGGGAACTGAAGCTTTCTTT.

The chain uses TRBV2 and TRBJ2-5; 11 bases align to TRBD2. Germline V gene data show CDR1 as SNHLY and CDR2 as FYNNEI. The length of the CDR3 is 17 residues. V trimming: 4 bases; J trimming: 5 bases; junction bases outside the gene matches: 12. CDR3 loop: CASSVLAGGLGAETQYF. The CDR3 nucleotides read TGTGCCAGCAGTGTGCTAGCGGGGGGACTGGGTGCTGAGACCCAGTACTTC. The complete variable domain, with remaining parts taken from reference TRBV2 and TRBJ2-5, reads EPEVTQTPSHQVTQMGQEVILRCVPISNHLYFYWYRQILGQKVEFLVSFYNNEISEKSEIFDDQFSVERPDGSNFTLKIRSTKLEDSAMYFCASSVLAGGLGAETQYFGPGTRLLVL.

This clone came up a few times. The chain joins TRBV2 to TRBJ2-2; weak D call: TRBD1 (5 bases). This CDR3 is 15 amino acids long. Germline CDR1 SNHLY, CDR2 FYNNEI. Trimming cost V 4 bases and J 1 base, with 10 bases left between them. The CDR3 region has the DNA TGTGCCAGCAGTGCCCAGGGAATGAACACCGGGGAGCTGTTTTTT. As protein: CASSAQGMNTGELFF.

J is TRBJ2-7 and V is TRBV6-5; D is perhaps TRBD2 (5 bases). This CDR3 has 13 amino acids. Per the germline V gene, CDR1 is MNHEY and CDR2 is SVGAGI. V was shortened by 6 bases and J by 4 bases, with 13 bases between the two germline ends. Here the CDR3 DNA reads TGTGCCAGCAGCCTGGACGAGGGTTACGAGCAGTACTTC. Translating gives CASSLDEGYEQYF.

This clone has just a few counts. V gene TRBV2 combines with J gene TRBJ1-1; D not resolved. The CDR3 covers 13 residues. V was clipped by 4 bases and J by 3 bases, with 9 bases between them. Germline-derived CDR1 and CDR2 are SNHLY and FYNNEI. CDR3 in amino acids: CASSAPADTEAFF. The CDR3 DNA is TGTGCCAGCAGTGCTCCGGCGGACACTGAAGCTTTCTTT.

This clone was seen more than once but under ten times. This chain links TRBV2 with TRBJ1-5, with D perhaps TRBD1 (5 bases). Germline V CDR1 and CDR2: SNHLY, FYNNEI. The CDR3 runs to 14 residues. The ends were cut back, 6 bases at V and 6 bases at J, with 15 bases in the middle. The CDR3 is CASSTAAGTQPQHF. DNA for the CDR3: TGTGCCAGCAGCACGGCCGCGGGGACTCAGCCCCAGCATTTT.

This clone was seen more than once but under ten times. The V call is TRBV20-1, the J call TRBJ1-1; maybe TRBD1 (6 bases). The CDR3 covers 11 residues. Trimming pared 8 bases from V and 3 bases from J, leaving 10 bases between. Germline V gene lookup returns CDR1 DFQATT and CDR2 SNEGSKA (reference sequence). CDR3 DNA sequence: TGCAGTCCGTCAGGGGACACTGAAGCTTTCTTT. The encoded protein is CSPSGDTEAFF.

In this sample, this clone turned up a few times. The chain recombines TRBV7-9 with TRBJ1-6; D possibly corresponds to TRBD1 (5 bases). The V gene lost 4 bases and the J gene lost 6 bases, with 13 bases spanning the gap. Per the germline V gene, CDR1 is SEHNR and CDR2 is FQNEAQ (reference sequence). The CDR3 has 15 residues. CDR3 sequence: CASSSGLGPNSPLHF. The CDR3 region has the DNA TGTGCCAGCAGCTCAGGGTTGGGGCCTAATTCACCCCTCCACTTT.

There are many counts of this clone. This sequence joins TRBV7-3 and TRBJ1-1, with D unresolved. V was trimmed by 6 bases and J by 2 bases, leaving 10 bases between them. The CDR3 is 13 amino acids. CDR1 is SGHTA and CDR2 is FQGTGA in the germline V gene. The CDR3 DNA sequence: TGTGCCAGCAGACGGACGAGTAACACTGAAGCTTTCTTT. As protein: CASRRTSNTEAFF.

The CDR3 sequence: CASSQGTGGSYEQYF. As DNA, the CDR3 is TGTGCCAGCAGCCAAGGGACAGGAGGCTCCTACGAGCAGTACTTC. The chain has TRBV14 and TRBJ2-7, with 7 bases matching TRBD1. Germline V gives CDR1 SGHDN, CDR2 FVKESK. The V gene end was trimmed by 1 base and the J gene end by 0 bases; junction bases not matched to a gene: 3. This CDR3 has 15 amino acids.

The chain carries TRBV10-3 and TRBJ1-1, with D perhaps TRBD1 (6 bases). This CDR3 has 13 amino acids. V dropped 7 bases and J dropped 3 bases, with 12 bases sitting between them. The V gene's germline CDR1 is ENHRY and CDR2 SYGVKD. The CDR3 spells CAIKSTGDTEAFF. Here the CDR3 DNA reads TGTGCCATCAAATCGACAGGTGACACTGAAGCTTTCTTT.

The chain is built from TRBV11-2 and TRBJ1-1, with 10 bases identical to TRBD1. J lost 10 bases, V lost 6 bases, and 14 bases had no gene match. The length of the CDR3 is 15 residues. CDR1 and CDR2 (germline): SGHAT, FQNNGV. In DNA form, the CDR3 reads TGTGCCAGCAGGTTGGGACCCGGGACAGGGGAAGGAGCTTTCTTT. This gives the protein CASRLGPGTGEGAFF.

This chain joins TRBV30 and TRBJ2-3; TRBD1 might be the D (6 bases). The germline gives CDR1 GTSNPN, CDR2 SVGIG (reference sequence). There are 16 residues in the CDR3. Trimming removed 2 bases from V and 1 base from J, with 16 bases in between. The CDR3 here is CAWSPHTGYRTDTQYF. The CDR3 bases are TGTGCCTGGAGTCCCCATACAGGGTATCGCACAGATACGCAGTATTTT.

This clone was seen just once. The CDR3 sequence: CASSFRTGDQPQHF. CDR3 DNA: TGTGCCAGCAGTTTCCGGACAGGGGATCAGCCCCAGCATTTT. V usage is TRBV6-5 and J usage is TRBJ1-5, with 9 positions matching TRBD1. The germline CDR1 and CDR2 sequences are MNHEY and SVGAGI. The CDR3 runs 14 residues. The junction had 3 bases not matched to a gene; V was cut back by 4 bases and J by 5 bases.

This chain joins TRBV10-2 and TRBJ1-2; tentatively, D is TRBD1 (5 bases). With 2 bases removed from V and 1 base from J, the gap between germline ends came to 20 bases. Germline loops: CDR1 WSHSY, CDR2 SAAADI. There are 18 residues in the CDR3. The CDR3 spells CASSEEAGTPSHNYGYTF. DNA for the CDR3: TGCGCCAGCAGTGAGGAGGCTGGGACCCCTAGCCATAACTATGGCTACACCTTC.

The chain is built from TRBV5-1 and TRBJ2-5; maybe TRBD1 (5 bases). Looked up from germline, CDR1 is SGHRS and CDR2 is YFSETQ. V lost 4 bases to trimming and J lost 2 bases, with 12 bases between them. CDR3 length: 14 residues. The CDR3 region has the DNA TGCGCCAGCAGCCCGTGGGGCGTGCAAGAGACCCAGTACTTC. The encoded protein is CASSPWGVQETQYF.

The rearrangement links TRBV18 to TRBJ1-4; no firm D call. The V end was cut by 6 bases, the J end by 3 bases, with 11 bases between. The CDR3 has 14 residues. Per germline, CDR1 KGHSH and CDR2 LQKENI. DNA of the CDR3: TGTGCCAGCTCGAAGGGAAGTGCTAATGAAAAACTGTTTTTT. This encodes CASSKGSANEKLFF.

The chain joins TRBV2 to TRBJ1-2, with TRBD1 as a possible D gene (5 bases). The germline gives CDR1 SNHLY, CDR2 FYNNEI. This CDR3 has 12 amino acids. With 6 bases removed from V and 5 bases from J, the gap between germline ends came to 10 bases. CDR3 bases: TGTGCCAGCAGGGGGGGAGGTTATGGCTACACCTTC. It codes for CASRGGGYGYTF. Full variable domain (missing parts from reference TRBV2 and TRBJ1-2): EPEVTQTPSHQVTQMGQEVILRCVPISNHLYFYWYRQILGQKVEFLVSFYNNEISEKSEIFDDQFSVERPDGSNFTLKIRSTKLEDSAMYFCASRGGGYGYTFGSGTRLTVV.